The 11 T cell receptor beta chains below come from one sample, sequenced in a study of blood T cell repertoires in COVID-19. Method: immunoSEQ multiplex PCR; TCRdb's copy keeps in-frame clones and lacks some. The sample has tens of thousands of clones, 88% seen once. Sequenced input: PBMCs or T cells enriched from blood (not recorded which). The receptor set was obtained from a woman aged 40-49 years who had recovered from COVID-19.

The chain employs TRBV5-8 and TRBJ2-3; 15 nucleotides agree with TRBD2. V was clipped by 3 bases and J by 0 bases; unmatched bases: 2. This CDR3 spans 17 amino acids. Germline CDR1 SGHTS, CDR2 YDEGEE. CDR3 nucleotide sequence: TGTGCCAGCAGCTCGGGACTAGCGGGGGGAAGCACAGATACGCAGTATTTT. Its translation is CASSSGLAGGSTDTQYF.

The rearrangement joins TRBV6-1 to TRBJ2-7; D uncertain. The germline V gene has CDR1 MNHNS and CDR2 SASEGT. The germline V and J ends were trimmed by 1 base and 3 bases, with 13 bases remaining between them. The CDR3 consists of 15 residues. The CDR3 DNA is TGTGCCAGCAGTGAAGTCCTTGGAGCCGACTACGAGCAGTACTTC. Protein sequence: CASSEVLGADYEQYF.

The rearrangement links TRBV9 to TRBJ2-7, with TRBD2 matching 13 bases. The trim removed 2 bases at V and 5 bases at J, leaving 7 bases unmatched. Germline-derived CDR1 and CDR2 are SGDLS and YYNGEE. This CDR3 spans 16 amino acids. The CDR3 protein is CASSVGGTSGAHEQYF. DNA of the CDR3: TGTGCCAGCAGCGTCGGTGGGACTAGCGGGGCTCACGAGCAGTACTTC.

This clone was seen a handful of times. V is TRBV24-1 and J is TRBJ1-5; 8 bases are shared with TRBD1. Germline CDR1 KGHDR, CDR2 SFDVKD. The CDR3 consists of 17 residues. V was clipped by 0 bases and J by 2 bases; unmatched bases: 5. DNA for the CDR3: TGTGCCACCAGTGATTTGAACAGGGGGGACGGCAATCAGCCCCAGCATTTT. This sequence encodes CATSDLNRGDGNQPQHF.

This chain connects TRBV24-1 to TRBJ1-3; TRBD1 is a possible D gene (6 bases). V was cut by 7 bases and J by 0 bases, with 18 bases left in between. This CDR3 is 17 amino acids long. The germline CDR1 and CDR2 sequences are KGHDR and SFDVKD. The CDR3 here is CATRSWTEISSGNTIYF. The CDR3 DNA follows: TGTGCCACCAGGTCTTGGACAGAGATAAGCTCTGGAAACACCATATATTTT.

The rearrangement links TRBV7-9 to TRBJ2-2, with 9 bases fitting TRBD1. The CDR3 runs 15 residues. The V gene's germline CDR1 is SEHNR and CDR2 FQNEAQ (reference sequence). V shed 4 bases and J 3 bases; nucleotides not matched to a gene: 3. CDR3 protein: CASSSGQGDTGELFF. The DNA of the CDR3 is TGTGCCAGCAGCTCGGGACAGGGTGACACCGGGGAGCTGTTTTTT.

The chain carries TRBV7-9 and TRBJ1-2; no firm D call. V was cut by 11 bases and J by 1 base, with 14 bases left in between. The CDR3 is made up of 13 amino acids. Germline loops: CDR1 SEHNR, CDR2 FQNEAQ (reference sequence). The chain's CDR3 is CALTLTLNYGYTF. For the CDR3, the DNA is TGTGCCCTTACACTAACCCTTAACTATGGCTACACCTTC.

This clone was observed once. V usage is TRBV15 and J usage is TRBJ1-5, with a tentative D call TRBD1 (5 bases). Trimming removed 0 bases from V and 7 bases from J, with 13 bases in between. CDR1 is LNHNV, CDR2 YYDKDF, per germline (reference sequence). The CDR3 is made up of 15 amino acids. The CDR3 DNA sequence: TGTGCCACCAGCAGAGACAGGGTGGCGGGGCAGCCCCAGCATTTT. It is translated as CATSRDRVAGQPQHF.

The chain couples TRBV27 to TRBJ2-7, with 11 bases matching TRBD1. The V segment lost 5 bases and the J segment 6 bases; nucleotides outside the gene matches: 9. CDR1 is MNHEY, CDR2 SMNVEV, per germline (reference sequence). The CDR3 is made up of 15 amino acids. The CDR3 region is CASSPQDRGRFEQYF. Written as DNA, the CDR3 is TGTGCCAGCAGTCCCCAGGACAGGGGGCGGTTCGAGCAGTACTTC.

Here the CDR3 reads CASTPISLEPLQETQYF. DNA for the CDR3: TGTGCCAGCACCCCCATCTCATTAGAGCCCCTACAAGAGACCCAGTACTTC. The chain carries TRBV21-1 and TRBJ2-5; the DNA was not compared with TRBD2, the D call given in the table. TRBV21-1 is a pseudogene. CDR3 length: 17 amino acids.

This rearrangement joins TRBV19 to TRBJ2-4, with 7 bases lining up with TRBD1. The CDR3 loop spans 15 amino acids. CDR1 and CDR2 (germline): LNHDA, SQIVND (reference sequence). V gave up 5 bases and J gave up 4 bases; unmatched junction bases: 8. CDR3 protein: CASSPPGQLKNIQYF. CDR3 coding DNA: TGTGCCAGTAGTCCCCCGGGACAGCTAAAAAACATTCAGTACTTC.